Listed below are T cell receptor beta chains from one sample, sequenced in a study of blood T cell repertoires in COVID-19. Method: immunoSEQ multiplex PCR; TCRdb's copy keeps in-frame clones and lacks some. The sample lists tens of thousands of clones, around 92% occurring once. Sequences were obtained from peripheral blood. These receptors were taken from a human donor in a cohort sampled during active COVID-19. CDR3s include the opening cysteine and the closing phenylalanine or tryptophan. A D gene is named only where the DNA matches it firmly. A clone size is listed for some rows: how often the clone was seen (once, few, many), or a class if it is expanded.

few	TRBJ1-6	TRBV5-1	TRBD1	TGCGCCAGCAGCTTAGACGGACAGGGGAATAATTCACCCCTCCACTTT	CASSLDGQGNNSPLHF
NA	TRBJ1-4	TRBV6-5	NA	TGTGCCAGCAGTTATTTGGGGAAAGGGGCAAATGAAAAACTGTTTTTT	CASSYLGKGANEKLFF
once	TRBJ1-5	TRBV19	TRBD1	TGTGCCAGTGGGGTAGGGGGCGACCAGCCCCAGCATTTT	CASGVGGDQPQHF
NA	TRBJ2-7	TRBV30	TRBD2	TGTGCCTGGAGCGACGGACTAGCGGGTGTCTACGAGCAGTACTTC	CAWSDGLAGVYEQYF
NA	TRBJ2-7	TRBV7-9	NA	TGTGCCAGCAGCAACGGACGGGGGTACGAGCAGTACTTC	CASSNGRGYEQYF
NA	TRBJ1-2	TRBV30	NA	TGTGTCACCTACGCACCAGGGGCCTATGGCTACACCTTC	CVTYAPGAYGYTF
NA	TRBJ2-2	TRBV4-1	NA	TGCGCCAGCAGCCAAGAGCCCCTAAGTGGCGGGGAGCTGTTTTTT	CASSQEPLSGGELFF
few	TRBJ2-2	TRBV5-1	NA	TGCGCCAGCACTGGGGGCTTGAACACCGGGGAGCTGTTTTTT	CASTGGLNTGELFF
NA	TRBJ2-7	TRBV3-1/TRBV3-2	NA	TGTGCCAGCAGCCACCCGCCCCCCCAGGAGTACTTC	CASSHPPPQEYF
NA	TRBJ1-2	TRBV6-5	TRBD1	TGTGCCAGCAGTTACTCGCGAGGGGGCGCAAATGGCTACACCTTC	CASSYSRGGANGYTF
NA	TRBJ1-4	TRBV19	NA	TGTGCCAGTAGCAGGCGGGAAACTAATGAAAAACTGTTTTTT	CASSRRETNEKLFF
NA	TRBJ2-5	TRBV9	TRBD2	TGTGCCAGCAGCGTAGAGGCGGGAGGGCCTCAAGAGACCCAGTACTTC	CASSVEAGGPQETQYF
once	TRBJ1-5	TRBV2	NA	TGTGCCAGCAGTGTCAAGCGGGGGGATCAGCCCCAGCATTTT	CASSVKRGDQPQHF
NA	TRBJ1-5	TRBV19	TRBD1	TGTGCCAGTAGTATAGGACAGGGCGACAATCAGCCCCAGCATTTT	CASSIGQGDNQPQHF
NA	TRBJ2-2	TRBV9	NA	TGTGCCAGCCGGGGAACGAACACCGGGGAGCTGTTTTTT	CASRGTNTGELFF
NA	TRBJ2-7	TRBV6-4	TRBD1	TGTGCCAGCAGTGACTCCGGACAGGGTGGGAACGAGCAGTACTTC	CASSDSGQGGNEQYF
NA	TRBJ2-5	TRBV18	NA	TGTGCCAGCTCACCACGGCCCCAAGAGACCCAGTACTTC	CASSPRPQETQYF
NA	TRBJ2-5	TRBV7-9	TRBD1	TGTGCCAGCAGCTGGGGACAGGCGCAAGAGACCCAGTACTTC	CASSWGQAQETQYF
NA	TRBJ1-1	TRBV7-2	NA	TGTGCCAGCAGCTTAAAGCAGGGGAGCAACGCGAACACTGAAGCTTTCTTT	CASSLKQGSNANTEAFF
NA	TRBJ2-5	TRBV2	NA	TGTGCCAGCCGAAAACAGCTCGGGGTACGAGAGACCCAGTACTTC	CASRKQLGVRETQYF
NA	TRBJ1-6	TRBV21-1	NA	TGTGCCAGCAGCGTTCGACAGGGTGAGAAGTCACCCCTCCACTTT	CASSVRQGEKSPLHF
NA	TRBJ2-7	TRBV6-6	TRBD2	TGTGCCAGCAGTCCCGGGAGGGAGAGGGAGCAGTACTTC	CASSPGREREQYF
NA	TRBJ2-3	TRBV5-4	NA	TGTGCCAGCCGGAGCGGCCCAGATACGCAGTATTTT	CASRSGPDTQYF
NA	TRBJ1-4	TRBV10-3	NA	TGTGCCACTCACCGGGCTCCGGGGGAAAAACTGTTTTTT	CATHRAPGEKLFF
NA	TRBJ1-3	TRBV6-5	NA	TGTGCCAGCAGTTTCAACGAGAATTCTGGAAACACCATATATTTT	CASSFNENSGNTIYF
NA	TRBJ2-2	TRBV5-1	TRBD2	TGCGCCAGCAGCTTAGCGGGAGGCCACACCGGGGAGCTGTTTTTT	CASSLAGGHTGELFF
NA	TRBJ1-2	TRBV11-3	NA	TGTGCCAGCAGCAGGAGTGGCGGGTTCGGCTACACCTTC	CASSRSGGFGYTF
NA	TRBJ2-7	TRBV18	NA	TGTGCCAGCTCACCCTTACCGGGGAGCTACGAGCAGTACTTC	CASSPLPGSYEQYF
NA	TRBJ2-7	TRBV7-9	TRBD2	TGTGCCAGCAGCTACCTGACTAGCTATAACTACGAGCAGTACTTC	CASSYLTSYNYEQYF
once	TRBJ1-2	TRBV29-1	NA	TGCAGCGTCGGGATGGCGTATGGCTACACCTTC	CSVGMAYGYTF
NA	TRBJ1-1	TRBV5-1	NA	TGCGCCAGCAGCTTTACCTCCGGGGTAATGAACACTGAAGCTTTCTTT	CASSFTSGVMNTEAFF
NA	TRBJ2-1	TRBV24-1	TRBD2	TGTGCCACCAGTAGCGGGAGTGCCTACAATGAGCAGTTCTTC	CATSSGSAYNEQFF
once	TRBJ1-2	TRBV7-2	NA	TGTGCCAGCAGCTTACCAGGGGCGCCTGGCTACACCTTC	CASSLPGAPGYTF
NA	TRBJ1-1	TRBV5-1	TRBD1	TGCGCCAGCAGCCCGATGGGGACAGACATGAACACTGAAGCTTTCTTT	CASSPMGTDMNTEAFF
NA	TRBJ2-1	TRBV7-2	TRBD1	TGTGCCAGCAGCTTAGCGCGTGGACAGGGGGGTCAGTTCTTC	CASSLARGQGGQFF
NA	TRBJ2-7	TRBV30	TRBD1	TGTGCCTGGCGGGGGGACAGGGGATCCTACGAGCAGTACTTC	CAWRGDRGSYEQYF
NA	TRBJ1-1	TRBV30	NA	TGTGCCTGGAGTCACCTTCAGGGAAGTACTGAAGCTTTCTTT	CAWSHLQGSTEAFF
NA	TRBJ2-3	TRBV5-1	TRBD2	TGCGCCAGCAGCTTGGTGACTAGCGGGAGTGGCACAGATACGCAGTATTTT	CASSLVTSGSGTDTQYF
NA	TRBJ1-6	TRBV2	NA	TGTGCCAGTAAGACCCGGCAGGATTCACCCCTCCACTTT	CASKTRQDSPLHF
NA	TRBJ2-7	TRBV10-3	TRBD2	TGTGCCATCAGTGCCAGGGAGGGCGGCAGCTCCTACGAGCAGTACTTC	CAISAREGGSSYEQYF
NA	TRBJ1-1	TRBV7-2	NA	TGTGCCAGCAGCGGACAGACAGGAGTCACTGAAGCTTTCTTT	CASSGQTGVTEAFF
NA	TRBJ2-1	TRBV12-5	TRBD1	TGTGCTAGTGGGAGGACAGGGGGCGTCTACAATGAGCAGTTCTTC	CASGRTGGVYNEQFF
few	TRBJ1-3	TRBV9	NA	TGTGCCAGCAGCGTAGGGTACGGCTCTGGAAACACCATATATTTT	CASSVGYGSGNTIYF
NA	TRBJ2-1	TRBV11-1	NA	TGTGCCAGCAGCTTAGCTGTGGCTAGAGGAAATGAGCAGTTCTTC	CASSLAVARGNEQFF
NA	TRBJ2-5	TRBV25-1	TRBD2	TGTGCCAGCAGTGAAGGCCCCCTAGCGGGGTTGGAGACCCAGTACTTC	CASSEGPLAGLETQYF
NA	TRBJ2-1	TRBV5-1	TRBD1	TGCGCCAGCAGCCTGACAGGGGCCGACAATGAGCAGTTCTTC	CASSLTGADNEQFF
medium-sized	TRBJ1-5	TRBV19	NA	TGTGCCAGTACTATCCGGCGACAGGCCGGGGAGCCCCAGCATTTT	CASTIRRQAGEPQHF
few	TRBJ2-2	TRBV9	TRBD2	TGTGCCAGCAGCGTAGCCCCCAGCGGGAGCGGCACCGGGGAGCTGTTTTTT	CASSVAPSGSGTGELFF
NA	TRBJ2-7	TRBV5-1	NA	TGCGCCAGCAGCTTGGAGCGGACAGTGTCGCGGGAGCAGTACTTC	CASSLERTVSREQYF